This record covers a single T cell receptor beta chain. Its antigen is still unknown. The CDR3 totals 19 residues. V gave up 3 bases and J gave up 5 bases; unmatched junction bases: 21. The source of the sample is a study of blood T cells in healthy people across ages. Study-wide results and limits: Correlation between TCR beta diversity and naive T cell percentage was strong. A roughly linear age-dependent decrease characterized TCR beta diversity per million T cells.

Alongside a J-beta primer mix, a sample-barcoded 5' primer served in a second PCR lasting about 7 to 11 cycles. Each cDNA molecule, via a template-switch adaptor with 12 random nucleotides, was tagged. TCRdb called the 5' RACE reads again in MiXCR, with one record for every CDR3 protein. Among 1.2 million to 1.5 million distinct CDR3 sequences, approximately 60% were seen once, and the ten largest hold over 5.5%. The sequenced sample was blood. The chain joins TRBV12-3 or TRBV12-4 to TRBJ2-5, with 7 positions matching TRBD2. The receptor comes from a young man in good health. The CDR3 region is CASSFLIDWTGGGGETQYF. Written as DNA, the CDR3 is TGTGCCAGCAGTTTTTTAATTGATTGGACTGGCGGGGGAGGGGAGACCCAGTACTTC.